This record concerns one TCR beta chain sequence. Its recognized antigen is unknown. One base away there is no much larger clone; base qualities are not given. The CDR3 regions of human TCRbeta chains were analyzed by immunosequencing. Per the original workflow: Repertoire TCRs were checked for matches against a reference library of SARS-CoV-2-specific TCRs that had been generated using the MIRA antigen-specificity platform. Breadth was defined as the fraction of unique TCRs that were SARS-CoV-2-associated. Depth was defined as the fraction of total T cells that were SARS-CoV-2-associated. Using the MIRA data, each spike-specific TCR was mapped to the spike region that the TCR reacts to and placed in a CD4 or CD8 class. Log10-transformed breadth and depth values were compared by one-way ANOVA with Sidak's multiple comparisons tests. Entries here come from immuneACCESS through TCRdb and include only in-frame sequences with V and J called. Some clones fail to appear in such tables; in the studies checked, an unresolved V gene covers under half of the shortfall, and the cause of the remainder is unknown. Clone size and V and J calls were adopted from that table, with D and trimming inferred from the DNA. A total of around 120,000 clones appear in this sample, around 94% of them only once. The ten largest clonotypes hold 2% to 2.5% of the sample.

The germline V gene (reference sequence) gives CDR1 as SEHNR and CDR2 as FQNEAQ. The CDR3 holds 17 amino acids from the cysteine to the phenylalanine. The DNA shown is the 51-base CDR3, in frame from base 1. Trimming accounts for 5 bases at V and 1 base at J, while the number of junction bases matched to no gene is 12. This sample was included in a study of T cell responses to AZD1222 COVID-19 vaccine (dated by TCRdb to the early 2020s). With respect to the entire study: AZD1222 recipients given second doses at about 4 weeks or at about 12 weeks were pooled, since spike-specific TCR depth and breadth were not found to differ between the two schedules. A total of 233 trial participants underwent TCR sequencing, of whom around 210 had received two doses of AZD1222 and approximately 26 had received two doses of the MenACWY control vaccine. Trial participants were enrolled by age into subgroups of 18-55, 56-69 and 70-plus years, and around 150, 28 and 57 TCR-sequenced participants, respectively, were included in these subgroups. Results and caveats for the whole study, not just this receptor: Participants were mostly white British and included more females than males, and it was suggested by the authors that clonal diversity may have been underestimated. A significant rise in spike-specific TCR breadth and depth was observed after two AZD1222 doses relative to day 0 and relative to MenACWY recipients. Reportedly, almost half of the unique spike-specific TCRs recognized epitopes lying outside the regions that are mutated in the B.1.351 and B.1.1.7 variants. The 56-69-year group was small, and its depth increase did not reach significance, likely because of low power. The vaccine-associated CD4 TCRs covered the entire spike protein, and the dominant responses fell in regions 160-218 and 743-854. Conclusions about previously exposed vaccinees are limited, since just a handful of AZD1222 recipients were seropositive for SARS-CoV-2 at baseline. No day 14 peak-response samples were available, so repertoires were characterized only after the peak T cell response.

The meaning of the sample's time point label: baseline before first vaccination. Samples from vaccinated people were obtained from the UK trials COV001 and COV002, which included a single-blind randomized controlled phase 2/3 trial of AZD1222 (ChAdOx1 nCoV-19) in healthy adults. Trial participant PBMC samples were collected at day 0 and day 28 after the second dose for TCRbeta chain sequencing. The receptor's source is an adult in good health. Sequenced here: peripheral blood, sampled on day 0 of AZD1222 vaccination. In this chain, TRBV7-9 is recombined with TRBJ2-7; TRBD1 lines up with 9 middle nucleotides. CDR3 protein: CASSTLGTGRTSYEQYF. The nucleotides read TGTGCCAGCAGCACGCTGGGGACAGGGCGAACATCCTACGAGCAGTACTTC.